Detailed here is one T cell receptor beta chain. Original processing methods: Reference gene primer amplification yielded estimated nucleated cell counts. Some clones are missing from TCRdb's copy, which holds only in-frame ones; the method was immunoSEQ multiplex PCR. V, J and clone size derive from that table, while D and trimming were established from the DNA sequence. The table shows approximately 60,000 clones, with roughly nine tenths occurring only once. The sample originates from a study of blood T cell repertoires in COVID-19. Study background: Samples representing acute and convalescent COVID-19 were sourced from the United States, Italy and Spain. T cells, B-cell-depleted T cells, or PBMCs provided the cDNA or gDNA that served as material.

Seattle patients were enrolled while actively infected and followed longitudinally. Trimming removed 5 bases at V and 7 bases at J, with 12 bases between. Germline values: CDR1 LNHDA, CDR2 SQIVND (reference sequence). CDR3 length: 13 amino acids. The sample comprised peripheral blood. The V gene is TRBV19, the J gene TRBJ1-5; a possible D gene is TRBD1 (5 bases). The TCR comes from a woman of 80 years or more with COVID-19, enrolled during active disease. CDR3 in amino acids: CASSRGTGQPQHF. The CDR3 DNA is TGTGCCAGTAGTCGGGGGACGGGCCAGCCCCAGCATTTT.